This is a list of T cell receptor beta chains from one sample in a study of blood T cell repertoires in COVID-19. Sequenced by immunoSEQ multiplex PCR; TCRdb stores in-frame clones only, minus some. The repertoire holds about 47,000 clones, with 70% to 90% as singletons. The material sequenced was peripheral blood. The source of these receptors is a man aged 45-60 years with active COVID-19. Both conserved end residues are part of each CDR3. A D gene is named only where the DNA matches it firmly. Only some rows state a clone size, as once, few, many or a class for expanded clones.

d_call | j_call | v_call | clone_size | cdr3_nt | cdr3_aa
TRBD1 | TRBJ1-6 | TRBV10-1 | - | TGCTCTAGCCGTTGTAGGGGACAGGGGGCTTGGAGTTCACCCCTCCACTTT | CSSRCRGQGAWSSPLHF
- | TRBJ2-1 | TRBV7-3 | - | TGTGCCAGCAGCCCGACTCTGGGGGCCGCTAATGAGCAGTTCTTC | CASSPTLGAANEQFF
TRBD1 | TRBJ1-6 | TRBV5-5 | - | TGTGCCAGCAGCTTGGGGTTGCCCCGGGACAGGGCCTCACCCCTCCACTTT | CASSLGLPRDRASPLHF
- | TRBJ1-1 | TRBV25-1 | - | TGTGCCAGCAGCCGGGGGGGAGGCACTGAAGCTTTCTTT | CASSRGGGTEAFF
TRBD2 | TRBJ2-5 | TRBV5-1 | - | TGCGCCAGCAGCTTGGCGGGACTAGCGGGAGAAGCCCAGTACTTC | CASSLAGLAGEAQYF
- | TRBJ2-1 | TRBV19 | - | TGTGCCAGTGGAGAACAGGGACGAGGATACAATGAGCAGTTCTTC | CASGEQGRGYNEQFF
TRBD2 | TRBJ2-1 | TRBV25-1 | - | TGTGCCAGCAGTGTTAAGGGACTAGCGGGACTTGAGCAGTTCTTC | CASSVKGLAGLEQFF
TRBD1 | TRBJ1-3 | TRBV18 | - | TGTGCCAGCTCACCCACTACTGGGACAGGAATAGGAAACACCATATATTTT | CASSPTTGTGIGNTIYF
- | TRBJ1-2 | TRBV16 | - | TGTGCCAGCAGCAAGGAGGCCCGGCCCTACACCTTC | CASSKEARPYTF
TRBD1 | TRBJ2-4 | TRBV30 | - | TGTGCCTATTCGGAAGGGGGCCCCTTAGCCAAAAACATTCAGTACTTC | CAYSEGGPLAKNIQYF
- | TRBJ1-2 | TRBV5-4 | - | TGTGCCAGCAGCTTGGTATACGGGGATGGTGGCTACACCTTC | CASSLVYGDGGYTF
- | TRBJ2-2 | TRBV5-1 | - | TGCGCCAGCAAGGGACTTATTAACACCGGGGAGCTGTTTTTT | CASKGLINTGELFF
TRBD1 | TRBJ2-4 | TRBV13 | - | TGTGCCAGCAGCTACACAGGGGGAGAGTACATTCAGTACTTC | CASSYTGGEYIQYF
- | TRBJ1-3 | TRBV5-1 | - | TGCGCCAGCAGCCCGGAACCCTGGGGGGGTTCTGGAAACACCATATATTTT | CASSPEPWGGSGNTIYF
- | TRBJ2-5 | TRBV6-2/TRBV6-3 | - | TGTGCCAGCAGTTACACAGGGTGGTACCAAGAGACCCAGTACTTC | CASSYTGWYQETQYF
TRBD1 | TRBJ2-5 | TRBV11-3 | - | TGTGCCAGCAGCCCCGGGACAGGGCGAGAGACCCAGTACTTC | CASSPGTGRETQYF
- | TRBJ2-1 | TRBV6-2/TRBV6-3 | few | TGTGCCAGCAGTCCGGCGGAGTTTAGGAGCAATGAGCAGTTCTTC | CASSPAEFRSNEQFF